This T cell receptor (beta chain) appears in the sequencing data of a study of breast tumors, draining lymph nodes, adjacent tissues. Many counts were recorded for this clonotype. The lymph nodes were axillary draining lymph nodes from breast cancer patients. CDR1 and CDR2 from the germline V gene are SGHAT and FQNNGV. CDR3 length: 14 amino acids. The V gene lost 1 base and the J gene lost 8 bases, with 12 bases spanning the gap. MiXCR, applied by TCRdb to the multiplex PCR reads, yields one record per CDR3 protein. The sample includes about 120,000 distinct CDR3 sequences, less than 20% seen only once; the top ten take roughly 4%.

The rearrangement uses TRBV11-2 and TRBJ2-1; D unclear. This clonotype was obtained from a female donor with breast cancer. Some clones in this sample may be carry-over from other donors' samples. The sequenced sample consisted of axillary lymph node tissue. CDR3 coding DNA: TGTGCCAGCAGCTTAGTCGTCGGATTGGATGAGCAGTTCTTC. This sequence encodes CASSLVVGLDEQFF. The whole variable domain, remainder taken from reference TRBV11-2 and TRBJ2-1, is EAGVAQSPRYKIIEKRQSVAFWCNPISGHATLYWYQQILGQGPKLLIQFQNNGVVDDSQLPKDRFSAERLKGVDSTLKIQPAKLEDSAVYLCASSLVVGLDEQFFGPGTRLTVL.